The sequence of this T cell receptor beta chain was determined in a study of blood T cell repertoires in COVID-19. For the study at large: COVID-19 samples collected from the United States, Italy and Spain covered acute and convalescent phases.

Study members were between about 18 and 100 years old and lived in about two dozen US regions. Participant reports of clinical history set cohort assignment. Authors' processing steps: From reference gene primer amplification, estimates of nucleated cell counts were derived. The protocol was immunoSEQ multiplex PCR, while the TCRdb copy is restricted to in-frame clones and leaves out a portion. V and J calls and clone size come straight from that table; D and trimming were deduced from the DNA. The table shows some 260,000 clones, with about 86% occurring only once. The CDR3 length is 14 residues. Losses at the gene ends were 4 bases for V and 3 bases for J; bases not matched to a gene: 3. From germline, CDR1 is SGHTA and CDR2 FQGTGA.

The V call is TRBV7-3, the J call TRBJ2-1; the match to TRBD1 covers 7 bases. Sample: PBMCs or T cells enriched from blood (not recorded which). The TCR was taken from a man aged 30 to 39 with acute COVID-19. Written as DNA, the CDR3 is TGTGCCAGCAGCTCCGGGACAGACTACAATGAGCAGTTCTTC. It specifies CASSSGTDYNEQFF.